The clone carrying this T cell receptor beta chain was counted a single time. Its target is unknown. In TCRdb, the RT-PCR reads were re-called with MiXCR into one record per CDR3 protein. Among just over 300,000 distinct CDR3 sequences, roughly 22% were seen once, and the ten largest hold about 9.4%. These data are taken from a study of response to subunit inactivated influenza vaccine. Germline V gives CDR1 MNHEY, CDR2 SMNVEV (reference sequence). Trimming took 6 bases from V and 5 from J, leaving 13 bases between them. CDR3 length equals 14 residues. Whole-study findings and limits: After each seasonal influenza vaccination, few new T cells are recruited, the authors suggested.

The gene calls are TRBV27 and TRBJ1-4; the D is unclear. The sequence was obtained from a man aged 50 to 69 who received an inactivated influenza vaccine. The starting material was PBMCs from blood, obtained approximately 20 months after vaccination. CDR3 coding DNA: TGTGCCAGCAGCGGGAGGCCTCCAAATGAAAAACTGTTTTTT. Its protein is CASSGRPPNEKLFF.